Listed below are T cell receptor beta chains from one sample, sequenced in a study of beta chain features in type 1 diabetes. Using immunoSEQ multiplex PCR, the repertoire was profiled, and TCRdb retains in-frame clones only, with some absent. The sample contains around 250,000 clones, roughly an eighth of which appear only once. Sequenced input: naive CD4+ T cells from blood. All receptors derive from a young man with type 1 diabetes. CDR3s include the opening cysteine and the closing phenylalanine or tryptophan. Each record gives: J gene, D gene, clone size, V gene, CDR3 protein, CDR3 DNA. A D gene is named only where the DNA matches it firmly. Clone size appears in some rows only: once, few, many, or a class for an expanded clone.

>TRBJ2-1|NA|NA|TRBV11-3
CASGRSYNEQFF
TGTGCCAGCGGGAGGTCATACAATGAGCAGTTCTTC
>TRBJ2-7|TRBD2|few|TRBV13
CASRRTSGNSYEQYF
TGTGCCAGCAGACGGACTAGCGGGAACTCCTACGAGCAGTACTTC
>TRBJ2-7|TRBD1|NA|TRBV9
CASSSRPGQGGYEQYF
TGTGCCAGCAGCTCCCGACCGGGACAGGGGGGTTACGAGCAGTACTTC
>TRBJ2-2|TRBD2|NA|TRBV19
CASSIVGEGGELFF
TGTGCCAGTAGTATCGTTGGGGAGGGCGGGGAGCTGTTTTTT
>TRBJ2-7|TRBD2|NA|TRBV30
CAWSGGASGKYYEQYF
TGTGCCTGGAGTGGGGGGGCTAGCGGGAAATACTACGAGCAGTACTTC
>TRBJ2-5|NA|NA|TRBV7-9
CASSVPDSKYQETQYF
TGTGCCAGCAGCGTACCGGACAGCAAATACCAAGAGACCCAGTACTTC
>TRBJ2-3|TRBD2|NA|TRBV6-5
CASSYSTSGSMQYF
TGTGCCAGCAGTTACTCAACTAGCGGGAGTATGCAGTATTTT
>TRBJ2-7|NA|NA|TRBV28
CASSSGGIAVYEQYF
TGTGCCAGCAGCTCGGGCGGGATCGCAGTCTACGAGCAGTACTTC
>TRBJ2-1|TRBD2|NA|TRBV28
CASSLGTSGNNEQFF
TGTGCCAGCAGCCTCGGGACTAGCGGAAACAATGAGCAGTTCTTC
>TRBJ1-5|TRBD1|NA|TRBV28
CASSRGGTGEQPQHF
TGTGCCAGCAGTCGGGGGGGGACAGGGGAACAGCCCCAGCATTTT
>TRBJ2-6|NA|NA|TRBV6-5
CASRGQRSGANVLTF
TGTGCCAGCAGGGGACAACGATCTGGGGCCAACGTCCTGACTTTC
>TRBJ2-1|TRBD1|NA|TRBV7-3
CASSMTGTYNEQFF
TGTGCCAGCAGCATGACAGGGACCTACAATGAGCAGTTCTTC
>TRBJ2-7|TRBD2|few|TRBV9
CASSVAPSGRASGEQYF
TGTGCCAGCAGCGTAGCCCCTAGCGGGAGGGCCTCGGGCGAGCAGTACTTC
>TRBJ1-3|TRBD1|NA|TRBV5-4
CASSFRDREDTIYF
TGTGCCAGCAGCTTCCGGGACAGAGAAGACACCATATATTTT
>TRBJ2-7|NA|few|TRBV28
CASSSSSYEQYF
TGTGCCAGCTCTAGTAGCTCCTACGAGCAGTACTTC
>TRBJ2-1|NA|few|TRBV11-2
CASSSRLPSYNEQFF
TGTGCCAGCAGCTCTCGACTACCTTCCTACAATGAGCAGTTCTTC
>TRBJ2-2|NA|few|TRBV6-6
CASSSRTVNTGELFF
TGTGCCAGCAGTAGCCGCACAGTGAACACCGGGGAGCTGTTTTTT
>TRBJ2-4|TRBD1|NA|TRBV11-2
CASSSQGSGIQYF
TGTGCCAGCAGTTCACAGGGGTCGGGCATTCAGTACTTC
>TRBJ1-2|NA|few|TRBV28
CASSLREYGYTF
TGTGCCAGCAGTTTAAGGGAGTATGGCTACACCTTC
>TRBJ2-7|TRBD2|NA|TRBV4-2
CASSRGTGTSGTTYEQYF
TGTGCCAGCAGCCGGGGGACGGGGACTAGCGGGACGACCTACGAGCAGTACTTC
>TRBJ2-1|TRBD2|NA|TRBV9
CASSVAGLGAYNEQFF
TGTGCCAGCAGCGTAGCTGGACTAGGAGCCTACAATGAGCAGTTCTTC
>TRBJ2-1|TRBD2|few|TRBV7-9
CASSLGIKRESNNEQFF
TGTGCCAGCAGCTTAGGGATTAAGCGGGAGTCAAACAATGAGCAGTTCTTC
>TRBJ2-1|TRBD2|few|TRBV11-2
CASSLGSSGRTTSYNEQFF
TGTGCCAGCAGCTTAGGGTCTAGCGGGAGGACCACCTCCTACAATGAGCAGTTCTTC
>TRBJ2-7|TRBD1|few|TRBV5-1
CASSSGQGFYEQYF
TGCGCCAGCAGCTCGGGACAGGGGTTCTACGAGCAGTACTTC
>TRBJ2-3|NA|NA|TRBV7-9
CASSHRSGGRRNTQYF
TGTGCCAGCAGCCACCGAAGTGGGGGGAGAAGAAATACGCAGTATTTT
>TRBJ2-1|NA|NA|TRBV7-9
CASSLGQGEVNNEQFF
TGTGCCAGCAGCTTAGGACAAGGGGAGGTAAACAATGAGCAGTTCTTC
>TRBJ2-5|TRBD2|NA|TRBV4-3
CASSQEEGGDTQYF
TGCGCCAGCAGCCAAGAGGAGGGAGGGGATACCCAGTACTTC
>TRBJ2-2|NA|NA|TRBV7-9
CASSLNTGELFF
TGTGCCAGCAGCCTGAACACCGGGGAGCTGTTTTTT
>TRBJ2-6|TRBD2|NA|TRBV7-6
CASSPRTSGINSGANVLTF
TGTGCCAGCAGCCCACGGACTAGCGGGATTAATTCTGGGGCCAACGTCCTGACTTTC
>TRBJ2-1|TRBD2|NA|TRBV27
CASSTPLAGGGEQFF
TGTGCCAGCAGTACTCCCCTAGCGGGAGGGGGTGAGCAGTTCTTC
>TRBJ2-7|TRBD1|NA|TRBV15
CATSRVGGTGEQYF
TGTGCCACCAGCAGAGTCGGGGGGACAGGGGAGCAGTACTTC
>TRBJ1-2|NA|few|TRBV30
CAWRGRDGYTF
TGTGCCTGGAGGGGGAGGGATGGCTACACCTTC
>TRBJ2-7|NA|few|TRBV5-1
CASSFLRDRAYEQYF
TGCGCCAGCAGCTTCCTGCGGGACAGAGCCTACGAGCAGTACTTC
>TRBJ2-1|TRBD1|NA|TRBV25-1
CASTPGYGTGSYNEQFF
TGTGCCAGCACCCCAGGGTATGGGACAGGCTCCTACAATGAGCAGTTCTTC
>TRBJ2-2|TRBD1|few|TRBV7-2
CASRQGQGGNTGELFF
TGTGCCAGCAGACAGGGACAGGGGGGGAACACCGGGGAGCTGTTTTTT
>TRBJ1-5|NA|few|TRBV10-3
CAISEGQTPNSNQPQHF
TGTGCCATCAGTGAAGGTCAGACTCCAAATAGCAATCAGCCCCAGCATTTT
>TRBJ2-3|TRBD2|NA|TRBV6-6
CASSISSGRFTDTQYF
TGTGCCAGCAGTATATCCAGCGGGAGATTCACAGATACGCAGTATTTT
>TRBJ1-1|NA|few|TRBV18
CASSPLDRWTEAFF
TGTGCCAGCTCACCCTTAGACAGGTGGACTGAAGCTTTCTTT
>TRBJ2-7|NA|NA|TRBV25-1
CASSGGGEYEQYF
TGTGCCAGCAGTGGCGGAGGGGAATACGAGCAGTACTTC